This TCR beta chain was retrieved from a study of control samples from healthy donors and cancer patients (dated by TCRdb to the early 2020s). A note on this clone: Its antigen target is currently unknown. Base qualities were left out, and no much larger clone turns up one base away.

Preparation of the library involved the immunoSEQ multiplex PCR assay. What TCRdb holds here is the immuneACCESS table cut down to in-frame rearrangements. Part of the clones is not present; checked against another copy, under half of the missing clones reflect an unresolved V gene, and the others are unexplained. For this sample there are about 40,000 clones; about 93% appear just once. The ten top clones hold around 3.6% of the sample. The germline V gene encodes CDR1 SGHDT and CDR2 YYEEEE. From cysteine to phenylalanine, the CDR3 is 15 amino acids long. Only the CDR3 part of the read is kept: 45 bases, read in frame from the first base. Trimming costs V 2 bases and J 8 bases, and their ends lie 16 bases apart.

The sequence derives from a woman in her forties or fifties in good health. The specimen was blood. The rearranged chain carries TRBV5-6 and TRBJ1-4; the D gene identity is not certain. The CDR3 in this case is CASSFSAELGEKLFF. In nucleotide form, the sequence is TGTGCCAGCAGCTTTTCCGCCGAACTGGGCGAAAAACTGTTTTTT. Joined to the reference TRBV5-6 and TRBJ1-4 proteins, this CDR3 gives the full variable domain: DAGVTQSPTHLIKTRGQQVTLRCSPKSGHDTVSWYQQALGQGPQFIFQYYEEEERQRGNFPDRFSGHQFPNYSSELNVNALLLGDSALYLCASSFSAELGEKLFFGSGTQLSVL.